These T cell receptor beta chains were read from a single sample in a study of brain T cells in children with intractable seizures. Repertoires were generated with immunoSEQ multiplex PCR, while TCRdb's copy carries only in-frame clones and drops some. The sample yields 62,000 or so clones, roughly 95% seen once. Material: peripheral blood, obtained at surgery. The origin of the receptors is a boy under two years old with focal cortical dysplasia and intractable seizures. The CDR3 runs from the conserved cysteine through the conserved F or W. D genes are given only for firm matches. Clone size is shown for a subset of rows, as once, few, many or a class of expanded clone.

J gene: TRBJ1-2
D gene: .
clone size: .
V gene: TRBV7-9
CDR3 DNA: TGTGCCAGCATGTCCGGGCTCTCACCCAACTATGGCTACACCTTC
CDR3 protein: CASMSGLSPNYGYTF

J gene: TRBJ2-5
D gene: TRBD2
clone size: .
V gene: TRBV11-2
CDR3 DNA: TGTGCCAGCAGCTTAGAGTGGGCGGGGGGAGAGACCCAGTACTTC
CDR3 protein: CASSLEWAGGETQYF

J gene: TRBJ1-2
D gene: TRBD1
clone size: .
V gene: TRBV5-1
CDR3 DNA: TGCGCCAGCAGCTTGTGGGCCGACAGGGACTATGGCTACACCTTC
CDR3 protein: CASSLWADRDYGYTF

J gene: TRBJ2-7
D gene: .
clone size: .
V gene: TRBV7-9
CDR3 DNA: TGTGCCAGCAGCAGCCGACAGGACCCAGAATACGAGCAGTACTTC
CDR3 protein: CASSSRQDPEYEQYF

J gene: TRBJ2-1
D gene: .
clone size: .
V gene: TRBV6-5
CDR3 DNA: TGTGCCAGCAGTTCCGGGGGACGAGCCAATGAGCAGTTCTTC
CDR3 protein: CASSSGGRANEQFF

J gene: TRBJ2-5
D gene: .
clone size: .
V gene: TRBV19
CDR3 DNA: TGTGCCAGTAGTAGCCAAGGGACCGCCCAAGAGACCCAGTACTTC
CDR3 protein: CASSSQGTAQETQYF

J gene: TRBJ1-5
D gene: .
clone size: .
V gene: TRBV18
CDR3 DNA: TGTGCCAGCTCACCGGACAACAATCAGCCCCAGCATTTT
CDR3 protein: CASSPDNNQPQHF

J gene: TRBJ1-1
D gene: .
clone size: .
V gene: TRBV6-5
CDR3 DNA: TGTGCCAGCAGTTACGGGACGAACACTGAAGCTTTCTTT
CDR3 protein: CASSYGTNTEAFF

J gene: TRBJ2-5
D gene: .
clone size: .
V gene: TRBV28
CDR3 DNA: TGTGCCAGCAGCCCATCCATGGCCTTAGGGGTAGAGACCCAGTACTTC
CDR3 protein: CASSPSMALGVETQYF

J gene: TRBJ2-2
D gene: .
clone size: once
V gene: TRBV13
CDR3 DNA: TGTGCCAGCAGCATCTCTCACACCGGGGAGCTGTTTTTT
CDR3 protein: CASSISHTGELFF

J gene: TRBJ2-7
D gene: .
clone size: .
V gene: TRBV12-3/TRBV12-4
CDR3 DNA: TGTGCCAGCAGTTTAGCGCTGGGCGAGCAGTACTTC
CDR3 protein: CASSLALGEQYF

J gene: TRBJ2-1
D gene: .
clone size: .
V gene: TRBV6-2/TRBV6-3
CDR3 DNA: TGTGCCAGCAGTTACTTGCCACGGGGGTACACCTACAATGAGCAGTTCTTC
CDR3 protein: CASSYLPRGYTYNEQFF

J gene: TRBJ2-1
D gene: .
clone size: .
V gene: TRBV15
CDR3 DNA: TGTGCCACCAGCAGAGATACAACAGGCCCATACAATGAGCAGTTCTTC
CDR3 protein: CATSRDTTGPYNEQFF

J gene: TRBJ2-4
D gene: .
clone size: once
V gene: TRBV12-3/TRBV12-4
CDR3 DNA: TGTGCCAGCAGTTTTCGAGATATTCAGTACTTC
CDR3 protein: CASSFRDIQYF

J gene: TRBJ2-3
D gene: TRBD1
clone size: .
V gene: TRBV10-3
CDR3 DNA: TGTGCCATCAGTGAGTCCCCCGGGACAGGGATAGATACGCAGTATTTT
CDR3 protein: CAISESPGTGIDTQYF

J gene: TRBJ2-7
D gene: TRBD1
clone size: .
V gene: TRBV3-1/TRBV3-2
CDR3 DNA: TGTGCCAGCAGCCATTTCGGACAGGGCTACGAGCAGTACTTC
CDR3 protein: CASSHFGQGYEQYF

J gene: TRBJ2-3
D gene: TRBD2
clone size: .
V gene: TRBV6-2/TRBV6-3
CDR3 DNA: TGTGCCAGCAGTTCGCTCGGACTAGGGGCAGATACGCAGTATTTT
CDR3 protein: CASSSLGLGADTQYF

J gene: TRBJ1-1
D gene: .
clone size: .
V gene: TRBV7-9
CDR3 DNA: TGTGCCAGCAGCTTTTCCCTAGGAGAAGAAGCTTTCTTT
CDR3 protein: CASSFSLGEEAFF

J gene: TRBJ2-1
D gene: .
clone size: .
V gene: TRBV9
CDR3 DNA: TGTGCCAGCAGCGCCGGGACTTACAATGAGCAGTTCTTC
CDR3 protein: CASSAGTYNEQFF

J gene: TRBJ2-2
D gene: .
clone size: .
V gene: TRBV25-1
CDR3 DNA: TGTGCCAGCAGTGATTTCGGGAAGAAAGCCGGGGAGCTGTTTTTT
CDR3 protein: CASSDFGKKAGELFF

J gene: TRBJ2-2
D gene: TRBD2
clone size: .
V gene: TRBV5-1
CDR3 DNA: TGCGCCAGCAGCTTCGGGGGGGCGAGGACCGGGGAGCTGTTTTTT
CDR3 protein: CASSFGGARTGELFF

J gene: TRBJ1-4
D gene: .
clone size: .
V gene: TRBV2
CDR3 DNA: TGTGCCAGCAGTGAAAGACTGAGTAGGGGTAATAATGAAAAACTGTTTTTT
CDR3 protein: CASSERLSRGNNEKLFF

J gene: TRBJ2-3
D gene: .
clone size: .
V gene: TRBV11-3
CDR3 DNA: TGTGCCAGCAGCTTAGTTTCGATCGCGGGGAATATCACAGATACGCAGTATTTT
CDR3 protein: CASSLVSIAGNITDTQYF

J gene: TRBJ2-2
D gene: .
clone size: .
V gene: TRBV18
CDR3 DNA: TGTGCCAGCTCACGCGACCCCCGGGACTTGCCCACCGGGGAGCTGTTTTTT
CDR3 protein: CASSRDPRDLPTGELFF

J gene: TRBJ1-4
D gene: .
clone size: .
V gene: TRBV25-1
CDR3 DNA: TGTGCCAGCAGTGGGGGTGCGACTAATGAAAAACTGTTTTTT
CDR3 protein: CASSGGATNEKLFF

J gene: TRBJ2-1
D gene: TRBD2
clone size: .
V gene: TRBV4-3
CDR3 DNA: TGCGCCAGCAGTCACGGACTAGCGGGTGACAATGAGCAGTTCTTC
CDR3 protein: CASSHGLAGDNEQFF

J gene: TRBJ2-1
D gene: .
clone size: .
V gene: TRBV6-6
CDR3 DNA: TGTGCCAGCAGACAACCGTCCGGGACACTTTACAATGAGCAGTTCTTC
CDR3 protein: CASRQPSGTLYNEQFF

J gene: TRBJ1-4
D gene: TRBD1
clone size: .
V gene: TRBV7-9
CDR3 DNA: TGTGCCAGCAGGGAAGACAGGGCCCCGTACAATGAAAAACTGTTTTTT
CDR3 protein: CASREDRAPYNEKLFF

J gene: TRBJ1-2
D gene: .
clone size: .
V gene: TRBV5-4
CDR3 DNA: TGTGCCAGCAGCTTTCCCACTAACTATGGCTACACCTTC
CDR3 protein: CASSFPTNYGYTF

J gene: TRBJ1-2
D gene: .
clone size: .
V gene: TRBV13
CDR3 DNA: TGTGCCAGCAGCGCGCGGGGCGGGGGGCTCGCTAACTATGGCTACACCTTC
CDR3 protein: CASSARGGGLANYGYTF

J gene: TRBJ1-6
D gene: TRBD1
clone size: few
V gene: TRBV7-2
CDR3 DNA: TGTGCCAGCAGTCGGACAGGAGGTTCACCCCTCCACTTT
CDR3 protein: CASSRTGGSPLHF

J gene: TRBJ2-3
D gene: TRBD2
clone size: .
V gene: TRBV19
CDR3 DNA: TGTGCCAGTAGTAGTAGCGGGAGTCTAAATACGCAGTATTTT
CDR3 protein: CASSSSGSLNTQYF

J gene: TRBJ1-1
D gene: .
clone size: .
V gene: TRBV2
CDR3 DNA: TGTGCCGGAGCCCGACAGGCGAACACTGAAGCTTTCTTT
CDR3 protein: CAGARQANTEAFF

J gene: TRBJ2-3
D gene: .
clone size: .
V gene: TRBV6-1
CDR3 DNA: TGTGCCAGCAGTGAAGGGTGGACTCGCTTAAGACATACGCAGTATTTT
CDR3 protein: CASSEGWTRLRHTQYF

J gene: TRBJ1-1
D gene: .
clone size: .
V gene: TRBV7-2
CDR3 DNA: TGTGCCAGCAGCTTAGTAAACCGCCTTCCTGAAGCTTTCTTT
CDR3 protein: CASSLVNRLPEAFF

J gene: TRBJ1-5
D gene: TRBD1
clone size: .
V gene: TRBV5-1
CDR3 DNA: TGCGCCAGCAGCGTACGGACAGGCCAGCCCCAGCATTTT
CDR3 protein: CASSVRTGQPQHF

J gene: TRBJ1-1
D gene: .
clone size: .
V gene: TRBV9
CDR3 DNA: TGTGCCAGCAGCCGTGATAGGGGTGAAGCTTTCTTT
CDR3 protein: CASSRDRGEAFF

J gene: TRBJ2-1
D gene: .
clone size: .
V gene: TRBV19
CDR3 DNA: TGTGCCAGTAGTATAATGGGTAGCCAATTAAACTACAATGAGCAGTTCTTC
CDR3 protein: CASSIMGSQLNYNEQFF

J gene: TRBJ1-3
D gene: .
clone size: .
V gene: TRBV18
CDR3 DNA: TGTGCCAGCTCACCACAGGCAACAACTGGAAACACCATATATTTT
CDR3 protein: CASSPQATTGNTIYF

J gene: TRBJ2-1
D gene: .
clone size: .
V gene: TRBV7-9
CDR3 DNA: TGTGCCAGCAGCTTAACTGCCGACAATGAGCAGTTCTTC
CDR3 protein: CASSLTADNEQFF

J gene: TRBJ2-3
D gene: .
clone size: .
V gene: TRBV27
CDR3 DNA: TGTGCCAGCAGTTTACCGCCAGGGAGTAGCACAGATACGCAGTATTTT
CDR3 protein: CASSLPPGSSTDTQYF

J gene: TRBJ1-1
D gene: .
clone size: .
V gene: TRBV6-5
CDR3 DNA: TGTGCCAGCAGCCGGGACACTGAAGCTTTCTTT
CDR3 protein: CASSRDTEAFF

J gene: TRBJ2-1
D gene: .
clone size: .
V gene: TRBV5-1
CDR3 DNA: TGCGCCAGCAGCCTGGACAGCTACAATGAGCAGTTCTTC
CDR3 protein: CASSLDSYNEQFF

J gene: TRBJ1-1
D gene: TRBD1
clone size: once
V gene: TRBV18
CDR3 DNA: TGTGCCAGCTCACCACTTAGGGGGCCCATGAACACTGAAGCTTTCTTT
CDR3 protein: CASSPLRGPMNTEAFF

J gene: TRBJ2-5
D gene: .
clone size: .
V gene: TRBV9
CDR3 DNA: TGTGCCAGCAGCGTAGATGGGGGAGGAGAGACCCAGTACTTC
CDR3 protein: CASSVDGGGETQYF

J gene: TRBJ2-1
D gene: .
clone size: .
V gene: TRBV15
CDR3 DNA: TGTGCCACCAGCAGAGATATCGGCGGGCGGCTATACAATGAGCAGTTCTTC
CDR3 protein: CATSRDIGGRLYNEQFF

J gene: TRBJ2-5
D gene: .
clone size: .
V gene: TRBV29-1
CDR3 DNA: TGCAGCGTTGATGGGGAAGGAGGTTGGGTATGGAAGACCCAGTACTTC
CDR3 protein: CSVDGEGGWVWKTQYF

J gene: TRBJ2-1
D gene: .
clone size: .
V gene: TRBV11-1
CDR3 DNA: TGTGCCAGCAGCTTAGTAATATACAATGAGCAGTTCTTC
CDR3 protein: CASSLVIYNEQFF

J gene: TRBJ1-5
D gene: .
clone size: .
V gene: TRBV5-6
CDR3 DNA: TGTGCCAGCAGCTTGGGGACACGTAATCAGCCCCAGCATTTT
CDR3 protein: CASSLGTRNQPQHF

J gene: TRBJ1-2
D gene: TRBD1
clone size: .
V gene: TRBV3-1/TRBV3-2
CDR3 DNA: TGTGCCAGCTGCAGGGCGGGACAGGGGTCTGGCTACACCTTC
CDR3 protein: CASCRAGQGSGYTF

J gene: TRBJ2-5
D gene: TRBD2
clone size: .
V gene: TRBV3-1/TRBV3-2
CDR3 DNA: TGTGCCAGCAGCCTTACTAGCGGGGGGGCCCAAGAGACCCAGTACTTC
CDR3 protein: CASSLTSGGAQETQYF

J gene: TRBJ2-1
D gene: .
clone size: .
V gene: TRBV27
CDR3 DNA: TGTGCCAGCAGTTTAGGTGGCAGGCACAATGAGCAGTTCTTC
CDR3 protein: CASSLGGRHNEQFF

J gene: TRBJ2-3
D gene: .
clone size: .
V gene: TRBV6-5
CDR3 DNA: TGTGCCAGCAGTTACTCGGAACACGCCCCAGATACGCAGTATTTT
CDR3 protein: CASSYSEHAPDTQYF

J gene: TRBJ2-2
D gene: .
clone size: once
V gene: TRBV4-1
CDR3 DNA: TGCGCCAGCAGCCAAGGGGGGAAGGTGTTTTTT
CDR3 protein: CASSQGGKVFF

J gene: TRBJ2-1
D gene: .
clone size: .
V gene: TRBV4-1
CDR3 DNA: TGCGCCAGCAGCCAAGCGGTTAACAATGAGCAGTTCTTC
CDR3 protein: CASSQAVNNEQFF